This T cell receptor (beta chain) was recorded in a study of blood T cell repertoires in COVID-19 (TCRdb year 2020). For context, the study as a whole: Collaborator samples came from the United States, Italy and Spain and covered acute and convalescent phases of COVID-19. The material from the prospective study consisted of cDNA or gDNA derived from T cells, B-cell-depleted T cells, or PBMCs. Deeply sampled blood TCRbeta repertoires from subjects exposed to, actively infected with, or recovered from COVID-19 were included in the dataset. A freely available public database, intended as a resource for researchers studying the immune response to SARS-CoV-2, is where the repertoires were released. The samples were drawn from the first 160 participants of the ongoing ImmuneRACE study and from 1,254 subjects provided by 6 global collaborators. The sample metadata nearly always contained a de-identified subject ID, COVID-19 status, age in years and sex. Where available, HLA class I and class II types were taken from metadata supplied by the sample provider and were not determined by assay-based typing.

Broader findings and caveats from the paper: The amount of clinical and demographic metadata varied by source and participant and was provided uncurated.

Points on this clone: Its antigen specificity is not known. Per-base quality was not reported, and no clone a single base away is much larger than it.

Trimming removed 4 bases from V and 0 bases from J, leaving 13 bases between the germline ends. The CDR3 sequence holds 17 residues, the cysteine and phenylalanine included. Here the CDR3 DNA is all that survives: 51 bases in frame from base 1. As encoded in the germline V gene, CDR1 is MDHEN while CDR2 is SYDVKM. Participants in the prospective study were aged roughly 18 to 100 years, lived in 24 United States geographic areas, and enrolled through a virtual design. To assign participants to cohorts, the prospective study relied on clinical history that participants themselves reported in a screening survey and a study questionnaire. In the prospective study, whole blood, serum and a nasopharyngeal or oropharyngeal swab were collected from each participant by mobile phlebotomists. Participants in the prospective study had the option to provide additional blood draws and questionnaires over an approximately 2-month period. Prospective study blood samples were shipped either frozen or at room temperature before DNA extraction.

The immunoSEQ Assay, a bias-controlled multiplex PCR, was used to amplify TCRbeta CDR3 regions from genomic DNA. The study's own analysis went as follows. Within the assay, amplification of reference gene primers was used to estimate how many nucleated cells each sample contained. To quantify the absolute abundance of each unique TCRbeta CDR3 rearrangement, sequence reads were collapsed and filtered. Productive Simpson clonality was computed per sample as the square root of Simpson's diversity index over productive rearrangements. Drawn from immuneACCESS, this table holds only the in-frame rearrangements with V and J called that TCRdb kept. Clones are partly lost; checked studies trace under half to an unresolved V gene and leave the rest unexplained. V and J calls and clone size follow that table, whereas D and trimming were derived from the DNA. In all, the sample holds about 260,000 clones, and approximately 90% of those were seen once. Together, the top ten hold around 1.3% of the sample.

The chain uses TRBV28 and TRBJ2-6; the D gene is possibly TRBD1, with 6 bases matching. The clonotype was recovered from a woman between 40 and 50 years old with acute COVID-19. Sequenced material: PBMCs or T cells enriched from blood (not recorded which). The nucleotides read TGTGCCAGCAGTTCCCGGACAGATTCCTCTGGGGCCAACGTCCTGACTTTC. Translated, this gives CASSSRTDSSGANVLTF.